This TCR beta chain emerged from a study of T-cell memory formation after mild COVID-19 (dated by TCRdb to about 2021). In the study overall: TCR sequence clusters from the two donors were found to be largely donor specific. The cohort was made up of two young adult volunteers, one female and one male, who were previously healthy. T-cell clones expanding and contracting after mild COVID-19 in a couple of donors were tracked by longitudinal TCRalpha and TCRbeta repertoire sequencing. General conclusions and limits of the study: Some responding clones were detected in pre-infection memory, suggesting pre-existing cross-reactive memory T cells joined the SARS-CoV-2 response. SARS-CoV-2 specificity was not confirmed for the second-wave clones peaking on day 37. Only two mild cases were covered by the study, and larger cohorts that include severe cases with pre-infection samples were considered necessary. Balanced CD4/CD8 phenotypes were observed for clones contracting from day 15 to 85, whereas a bias towards CD4+ was observed for a second wave of clones expanding from day 15 to 37. Contracting CD4+ clones appeared mostly in the CM and EM memory subsets, whereas CD8+ clones were enriched in EMRA.

Concerning this clonotype itself: Which antigen it targets is not known. No quality values exist for individual bases; no much larger clone is one base distant.

Ficoll-Paque density gradient centrifugation was the method used to isolate PBMCs. Including cysteine and phenylalanine, the CDR3 has 14 amino acids. Only the CDR3 DNA is retained, 42 bases long and in frame from the first base. At the junction V is shortened by 0 bases and J by 8 bases, with 11 bases in between. Looking up the germline V gene yields CDR1 SGDLS and CDR2 YYNGEE. These reads were obtained on an Illumina NovaSeq 6000. Using 5'RACE with constant-segment primers, TCRalpha and TCRbeta cDNA libraries were constructed, with sample barcodes and unique molecular identifiers added in the process. Trizol reagent was used to extract RNA from every sample. Library amplification was performed in two PCR steps, and a second sample barcode and Illumina TruSeq adapters were introduced in the second step. Sequencing of the libraries was done on an Illumina NovaSeq, producing 2 x 150 bp paired-end reads. The original pipeline was this. Demultiplexing of reads and collapsing into UMI-guided consensus sequences were performed with migec v1.2.7. Using mixcr v2.1.11, UMI consensuses were aligned to TRA and TRB V and J templates and then assembled into clonotypes. A clonotype was counted as expanded or contracted only if both edgeR and NoisET called the change significant, with noise models trained on biological replicates. For edgeR calls, the thresholds were a false discovery rate-adjusted p below 0.01 and a log2 fold-change of 1. PCA with hierarchical clustering of max-normalized trajectories of the 1000 most abundant clonotypes was used as exploratory dynamics analysis. The CD4 or CD8 phenotype of responding clones was assigned using the separately sequenced CD4+ and CD8+ repertoires. Through fastp at Q25 and MiXCR, TCRdb rebuilt clones from the public reads, retaining in-frame beta chains. Duplicate CDR3 protein sequences are folded into a single record with the most common DNA and genes. The V and J calls were not made by the authors but by TCRdb's processing. The sample table contains 140,000 to 150,000 distinct CDR3 sequences; only one count was recorded for around 27% of them. About 24% of the sample comes from the top ten.

The sequence derives from an adult woman who had mild COVID-19 (a few samples of this study predate the infection). The sample titles of this study are shuffled in the database, so cell type and time point are left out; the donor was told from shared clones. The material sequenced was PBMCs or a T cell subset sorted from them (not recorded which). This receptor chain uses TRBV9 and TRBJ2-2, with no confident D gene call. The CDR3: CASSVGGSGGELFF. The bases read TGTGCCAGCAGCGTAGGTGGTAGTGGAGGGGAGCTGTTTTTT.